The clone carrying this TCR beta chain showed up just once. Its cognate antigen is unknown. Some clones are missing from TCRdb's copy, which holds only in-frame ones; the method was immunoSEQ multiplex PCR. The repertoire includes 150,000 to 200,000 clones, about 86% of them detected once, and approximately 8% sits in the top ten. This record comes from a study of T cell responses to AZD1222 COVID-19 vaccine. Notes on the study in general: Close to half of spike-specific TCRs reportedly recognize unmutated variant regions. Baseline seropositivity characterized only 5 to 7 AZD1222 recipients. All repertoire sampling was performed exclusively after the peak T cell response.

This CDR3 contains 15 residues. Germline values: CDR1 MNHEY, CDR2 SMNVEV (reference sequence). Trimming pared 5 bases from V and 3 bases from J, leaving 14 bases between. The clonotype comes from an adult in good health. Sequencing was performed on peripheral blood, taken on day 0 of AZD1222 vaccination. The gene calls are TRBV27 and TRBJ1-5, with D perhaps matching TRBD1 (5 bases). Here the CDR3 DNA reads TGTGCCAGCAGTGTGGGGCTCGGTCCCAATCAGCCCCAGCATTTT. This codes for CASSVGLGPNQPQHF.